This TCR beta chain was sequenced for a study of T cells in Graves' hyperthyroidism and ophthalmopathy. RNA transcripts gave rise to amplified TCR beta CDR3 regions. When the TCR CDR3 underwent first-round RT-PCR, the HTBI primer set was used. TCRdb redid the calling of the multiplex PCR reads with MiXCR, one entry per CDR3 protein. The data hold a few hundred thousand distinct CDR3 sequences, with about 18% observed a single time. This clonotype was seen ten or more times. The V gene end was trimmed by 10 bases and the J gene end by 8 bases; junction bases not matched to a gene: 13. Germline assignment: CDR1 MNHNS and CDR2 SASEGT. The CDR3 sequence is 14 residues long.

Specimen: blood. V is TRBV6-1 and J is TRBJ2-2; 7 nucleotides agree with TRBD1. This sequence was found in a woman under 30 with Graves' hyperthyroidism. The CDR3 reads CATTSDRVRGELFF. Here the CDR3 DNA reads TGTGCCACCACCTCCGACAGGGTGAGGGGGGAGCTGTTTTTT.